This TCR beta chain was profiled in a study of Graves' ophthalmopathy and Graves' hyperthyroidism. RNA transcripts yielded amplified TCR beta CDR3 regions. After a first-round RT-PCR with HTBI primers, a second-round multiplex PCR was run. TCRdb reanalysed the multiplex PCR reads using MiXCR and keeps one entry per CDR3 protein. The sample consists of 150,000 to 200,000 distinct CDR3 sequences, 35% to 50% of them appearing once. From germline, CDR1 is MNHEY and CDR2 SMNVEV (reference sequence). The CDR3 has 17 amino acids. The V end lost 2 bases, the J end lost 0 bases, and 17 bases lay between the germline ends. This clonotype was detected many times.

This receptor was taken from a man aged 30-40 years with Graves' ophthalmopathy. Sequencing was performed on peripheral blood. The chain uses TRBV27 and TRBJ2-7; D is possibly TRBD2 (5 bases). The CDR3 DNA sequence: TGTGCCAGCAGTTTACAACCCCATCCGGGGAGCTCCTACGAGCAGTACTTC. It yields the protein CASSLQPHPGSSYEQYF.